A single sample is the source of the 31 T cell receptor beta chains below, sequenced in a study of shared clonotypes between healthy human individuals. The method was immunoSEQ multiplex PCR; TCRdb's version includes in-frame clones alone and lacks a portion of them. Of over a million clones detected, approximately 98.5% appear once; the ten largest clones hold 0.36%. Sequencing used naive CD4+ T cells sorted from blood. Subset given: CD45RA+ positively selected. The source of these receptors is a man aged 25 to 40 in good health.

The CDR3 sequence is CASSLTDRGRETQYF. In DNA, the CDR3 is TGTGCCAGCAGTTTAACGGACAGGGGGCGAGAGACCCAGTACTTC. This chain joins TRBV28 and TRBJ2-5; 11 positions match TRBD1. The CDR3 is 15 residues long. The J segment lost 4 bases and the V segment lost 2 bases, leaving 3 bases of the junction unmatched. Germline CDR1 MDHEN, CDR2 SYDVKM.

The V and J genes are TRBV12-5 and TRBJ2-7, with a weak D call TRBD1 (6 bases). From germline, CDR1 is LGHNT and CDR2 FRNRAP. This CDR3 has 15 residues. Trimming left V 0 bases short and J 5 bases short, with 14 bases between. The CDR3 coding sequence is TGTGCTAGTGGTTTGGTAGTAGGACAGTCCGACGAGCAGTACTTC. Translation: CASGLVVGQSDEQYF.

Here the CDR3 DNA reads TGTGCCAGCAGCCGTCGACAGCACACAGATACGCAGTATTTT. Encoded protein: CASSRRQHTDTQYF. The chain links TRBV5-8 to TRBJ2-3; maybe TRBD1 (5 bases). CDR1 is SGHTS, CDR2 YDEGEE, per germline. Trimming left V 4 bases short and J 2 bases short, with 11 bases between. The CDR3 has 14 amino acids.

J is TRBJ2-7 and V is TRBV5-1; TRBD2 aligns across 14 bases. Germline CDR1 reads SGHRS; CDR2 reads YFSETQ. Trimming took 0 bases from V and 5 from J; bases not matched to a gene: 4. The CDR3 covers 16 residues. CDR3 bases: TGCGCCAGCAGCTTGGGGACTAGCGGGAGGATGAACGAGCAGTACTTC. Protein product: CASSLGTSGRMNEQYF.

Points on this clone: The same CDR3 can be traced to other DNA sequences in this sample. The chain has TRBV11-2 and TRBJ2-5; no clear D. Trimming cost V 4 bases and J 2 bases, with 2 bases left between them. The length of the CDR3 is 11 residues. Germline-derived CDR1 and CDR2 are SGHAT and FQNNGV. The CDR3 DNA reads as TGTGCCAGCAGCTCTCAAGAGACCCAGTACTTC. This translates into CASSSQETQYF. Together with reference TRBV11-2 and TRBJ2-5, the CDR3 gives the full variable domain: EAGVAQSPRYKIIEKRQSVAFWCNPISGHATLYWYQQILGQGPKLLIQFQNNGVVDDSQLPKDRFSAERLKGVDSTLKIQPAKLEDSAVYLCASSSQETQYFGPGTRLLVL.

The genes are TRBV6-1 and TRBJ1-5; D call uncertain. The CDR3 length is 14 residues. The germline V gene encodes CDR1 MNHNS and CDR2 SASEGT. V shed 6 bases and J shed 5 bases, with 14 bases lying between them. Here the CDR3 reads CASRGKRYDQPQHF. The CDR3 DNA is TGTGCCAGCAGGGGCAAACGGTATGATCAGCCCCAGCATTTT.

The rearrangement links TRBV27 to TRBJ2-1; D might be TRBD1 (7 bases). V was shortened by 1 base and J by 0 bases, with 19 bases between the two germline ends. Germline V CDR1 and CDR2: MNHEY, SMNVEV (reference sequence). This CDR3 has 19 residues. This CDR3 reads CASSLWAGGGSSSYNEQFF. CDR3 nucleotide sequence: TGTGCCAGCAGTTTATGGGCAGGGGGAGGCTCGAGCTCCTACAATGAGCAGTTCTTC.

This clone has only one observation. The chain links TRBV27 to TRBJ2-7; 7 nucleotides agree with TRBD2. The CDR3 has 13 residues. CDR1 is MNHEY and CDR2 is SMNVEV in the germline V gene (reference sequence). The V gene end was trimmed by 8 bases and the J gene end by 3 bases; junction bases not matched to a gene: 7. CDR3 sequence: CASAGTINYEQYF. The CDR3 DNA sequence: TGTGCCAGCGCCGGGACTATCAACTACGAGCAGTACTTC.

This chain links TRBV14 with TRBJ2-7, with unresolved D. V was cut by 1 base and J by 3 bases, with 4 bases left in between. CDR1 is SGHDN, CDR2 FVKESK, per germline. CDR3 length equals 12 residues. The CDR3 region is CASSQGVYEQYF. The CDR3 bases are TGTGCCAGCAGCCAAGGGGTCTACGAGCAGTACTTC.

The chain employs TRBV7-9 and TRBJ2-2; tentative D call: TRBD1 (6 bases). The CDR3 extends over 16 amino acids. Germline V CDR1 and CDR2: SEHNR, FQNEAQ (reference sequence). Trimming pared 5 bases from V and 4 bases from J, leaving 17 bases between. CDR3 sequence reads: CASSPGAGVGTGELFF. The CDR3 DNA follows: TGTGCCAGCAGCCCCGGGGCAGGGGTAGGCACCGGGGAGCTGTTTTTT.

The chain couples TRBV10-1 to TRBJ2-7; 15 bases fit TRBD2. In germline, CDR1 is WNHNN, CDR2 SYGVQD (reference sequence). The V segment lost 6 bases and the J segment 0 bases; nucleotides outside the gene matches: 12. This CDR3 region has 19 residues. CDR3 sequence reads: CASSLDPGTSGRSSYEQYF. The CDR3 bases are TGCGCCAGCAGCTTGGATCCCGGGACTAGCGGGAGGTCCTCCTACGAGCAGTACTTC.

The J gene is TRBJ2-7, the V gene TRBV15; D possibly matches TRBD1 or TRBD2 (5 bases each). V dropped 1 base and J dropped 1 base, with 14 bases sitting between them. Germline lookup yields CDR1 LNHNV and CDR2 YYDKDF (reference sequence). The CDR3 consists of 16 residues. The CDR3 here is CATSRVPWDGSYEQYF. The CDR3 bases are TGTGCCACCAGCAGAGTACCCTGGGACGGATCCTACGAGCAGTACTTC.

A note on this clone: The sample holds other DNA sequences that translate to the same CDR3. The CDR3 sequence: CASSVQGASDTQYF. The CDR3 DNA is TGTGCCAGCAGCGTACAGGGGGCCAGCGATACGCAGTATTTT. The J gene is TRBJ2-3, the V gene TRBV9; 8 nucleotides line up with TRBD1. The trim removed 1 base at V and 6 bases at J, leaving 4 bases unmatched. This CDR3 is built from 14 residues. CDR1 is SGDLS and CDR2 is YYNGEE in the germline V gene.

The chain is built from TRBV25-1 and TRBJ2-7; 10 bases match TRBD2. Germline V CDR1 and CDR2: MGHDK, SYGVNS. Trimming at V came to 2 bases and at J to 6 bases, leaving 10 bases not matched to a gene. The CDR3 covers 16 residues. Here the CDR3 DNA reads TGTGCCAGCAGTGAACGGGCTAGCGGGAGTAACGGCGAGCAGTACTTC. It yields the protein CASSERASGSNGEQYF.

The chain links TRBV2 to TRBJ1-1; D is possibly TRBD1 (6 bases). This CDR3 has 20 residues. V lost 4 bases, J lost 0 bases, and 27 bases lay in between. Germline V CDR1 and CDR2: SNHLY, FYNNEI. CDR3 nucleotides: TGTGCCAGCAGTGTTCGTGTCCCCGGGACAAATCCAATACTGAACACTGAAGCTTTCTTT. As protein: CASSVRVPGTNPILNTEAFF. Looking up the rest from reference TRBV2 and TRBJ1-1 gives the full variable domain: EPEVTQTPSHQVTQMGQEVILRCVPISNHLYFYWYRQILGQKVEFLVSFYNNEISEKSEIFDDQFSVERPDGSNFTLKIRSTKLEDSAMYFCASSVRVPGTNPILNTEAFFGQGTRLTVV.

The chain combines TRBV11-2 with TRBJ2-4; 11 nucleotides line up with TRBD2. Germline values: CDR1 SGHAT, CDR2 FQNNGV. J lost 0 bases, V lost 5 bases, and 3 bases had no gene match. The CDR3 runs to 16 residues. The CDR3 region has the DNA TGTGCCAGCAGCAGTAGCGGGAGGGTAGCCAAAAACATTCAGTACTTC. It is translated as CASSSSGRVAKNIQYF.

The chain joins TRBV27 to TRBJ1-2; 9 nucleotides match TRBD1. CDR1 and CDR2 (germline): MNHEY, SMNVEV (reference sequence). The CDR3 has 15 amino acids. Trimming at V came to 5 bases and at J to 0 bases, leaving 4 bases not matched to a gene. The CDR3 protein is CASSPRTGANYGYTF. DNA for the CDR3: TGTGCCAGCAGTCCGAGGACAGGGGCTAACTATGGCTACACCTTC.

The chain has TRBV29-1 and TRBJ2-3; D may be TRBD2 (5 bases). The CDR3 has 12 amino acids. The V end lost 6 bases, the J end lost 4 bases, and 11 bases lay between the germline ends. CDR1 is SQVTM, CDR2 ANQGSEA, per germline. CDR3 bases: TGCAGCGTGATTTTCGGGGCAGATACGCAGTATTTT. Translated, it gives CSVIFGADTQYF.

This clone was found once. The chain carries TRBV5-1 and TRBJ1-3, with D unclear. The CDR3 is made up of 16 amino acids. CDR1 SGHRS and CDR2 YFSETQ come from the germline V gene. V gave up 0 bases and J gave up 0 bases, with 10 bases separating them. The CDR3 spells CASSLANGGSGNTIYF. The CDR3 DNA reads as TGCGCCAGCAGCTTGGCCAATGGTGGCTCTGGAAACACCATATATTTT.

The J gene is TRBJ2-1, the V gene TRBV11-3, with 7 bases lining up with TRBD1. The CDR3 has 13 residues. Trimming at V came to 5 bases and at J to 10 bases, leaving 8 bases not matched to a gene. Germline V gene sequence: CDR1 SGHNT, CDR2 YENEEA. The CDR3 coding sequence is TGTGCCAGCAGCCGAACCCGACAGGGAGAGCAGTTCTTC. It codes for CASSRTRQGEQFF.

The chain joins TRBV5-1 to TRBJ2-1; D gene unclear. The CDR3 runs 17 residues. Germline V gene data show CDR1 as SGHRS and CDR2 as YFSETQ. V shed 4 bases and J shed 5 bases, with 22 bases lying between them. The CDR3 protein is CASSLDGRTRTNNEQFF. CDR3 DNA sequence: TGCGCCAGCAGCCTGGACGGTAGGACCAGAACCAACAATGAGCAGTTCTTC.

This chain uses TRBV11-2 with TRBJ1-2; 8 bases are a match to TRBD1. The CDR3 runs to 16 residues. Germline loops: CDR1 SGHAT, CDR2 FQNNGV. J lost 2 bases, V lost 6 bases, and 11 bases had no gene match. The CDR3, as DNA: TGTGCCAGCAGGCAGGGGGGCAGGGGGCTCAACTATGGCTACACCTTC. Protein: CASRQGGRGLNYGYTF.

The chain uses TRBV7-7 and TRBJ2-1; D is tentatively TRBD1 or TRBD2 (5 bases each). V was shortened by 1 base and J by 9 bases, with 10 bases between the two germline ends. The CDR3 is 13 amino acids. Germline V gene sequence: CDR1 SSHAT, CDR2 FNYEAQ (reference sequence). CDR3 in amino acids: CASSLEGGGEQFF. CDR3 in DNA: TGTGCCAGCAGCTTAGAAGGTGGGGGTGAGCAGTTCTTC.

The CDR3 is CASSTRQRPGRAGGNEQFF. The CDR3 DNA reads as TGCGCCAGCAGCACCCGACAGCGCCCTGGAAGGGCGGGAGGCAATGAGCAGTTCTTC. The chain carries TRBV5-1 and TRBJ2-1; 8 bases map to TRBD2. Germline lookup yields CDR1 SGHRS and CDR2 YFSETQ. V lost 4 bases and J lost 6; bases outside the gene matches: 21. The CDR3 covers 19 residues.

The rearrangement uses TRBV5-3 and TRBJ2-6, with 8 bases matching TRBD1. TRBV5-3 is placed among ORFs of uncertain function. The CDR3 is 19 amino acids. With 1 base clipped from V and 0 bases from J, the junction kept 9 bases outside the gene matches. Written as DNA, the CDR3 is TGTGCCAGAAGCTTGAGGGGACAGGACTCTTTCTCTGGGGCCAACGTCCTGACTTTC. Translated, it gives CARSLRGQDSFSGANVLTF.

J is TRBJ2-5 and V is TRBV7-6; TRBD1 matches 10 bases. The junction had 3 bases not matched to a gene; V was cut back by 3 bases and J by 5 bases. The CDR3 totals 14 residues. Germline V gives CDR1 SGHVS, CDR2 FNYEAQ. CDR3: CASSLGTGAETQYF. In DNA, the CDR3 is TGTGCCAGCAGCTTGGGGACAGGGGCGGAGACCCAGTACTTC.

The chain joins TRBV7-6 to TRBJ2-2; possible D gene TRBD1, 5 bases. Germline V lookup: CDR1 SGHVS, CDR2 FNYEAQ. V was trimmed by 1 base and J by 7 bases, leaving 13 bases between them. The CDR3 runs 15 residues. In DNA form, the CDR3 reads TGTGCCAGCAGCTTAGATGCAGGGCAGGGCGGGGAGCTGTTTTTT. Protein product: CASSLDAGQGGELFF.

The gene calls are TRBV2 and TRBJ1-1; D unclear. The CDR3 consists of 14 residues. The V and J ends lost 0 bases and 0 bases respectively, with 5 bases between them. CDR1 and CDR2 (germline): SNHLY, FYNNEI. CDR3 DNA sequence: TGTGCCAGCAGTGAAGCAACAGTGAACACTGAAGCTTTCTTT. Its translation is CASSEATVNTEAFF.

The J gene is TRBJ2-2, the V gene TRBV6-4; 12 bases map to TRBD2. With V trimmed by 9 bases and J by 7 bases, 3 bases remained unmatched. The CDR3 loop spans 13 amino acids. CDR1 and CDR2 from the germline V gene are MRHNA and SNTAGT. CDR3 residues: CASSLAGGGELFF. The CDR3 DNA follows: TGTGCCAGTTCACTAGCGGGAGGCGGGGAGCTGTTTTTT.

CDR3 in DNA: TGTGCCATCAGGGAGCCAGGCTCTGGGGCCAACGTCCTGACTTTC. It translates to CAIREPGSGANVLTF. This sequence joins TRBV10-3 and TRBJ2-6, with unresolved D. CDR1 and CDR2 (germline): ENHRY, SYGVKD. CDR3 length: 15 amino acids. V dropped 6 bases and J dropped 0 bases, with 9 bases sitting between them.

The chain recombines TRBV12-5 with TRBJ2-7; 13 bases map to TRBD2. The V and J ends lost 9 bases and 5 bases, in that order; junction bases with no gene match: 22. From germline, CDR1 is LGHNT and CDR2 FRNRAP. This CDR3 spans 19 amino acids. CDR3 residues: CARDCLWTSGSRRLNEQYF. CDR3 bases: TGTGCTAGAGATTGCCTTTGGACTAGCGGGAGTAGGAGGCTAAACGAGCAGTACTTC.